These 2 T cell receptor beta chains were all obtained from the same sample, sequenced in a study of regulatory T cells in long-lasting Graves disease. To make TCR beta libraries, researchers used iRepertoire HTBI primers and Arm-PCR of CDR3 regions. TCRdb processed the multiplex PCR reads anew with MiXCR; each CDR3 protein has one entry. The sample lists around 500,000 distinct CDR3 sequences, approximately 15% occurring once. Time point reported: newly diagnosed GD, antithyroid drugs for less than 3 months. Making the TCR library involved RNA that had been extracted from PBMCs. These sequences were also reported in another study, on T cells in Graves' hyperthyroidism and ophthalmopathy.

The sequencing used peripheral blood mononuclear cells (PBMCs), collected at new diagnosis, from a patient treated with antithyroid drugs. These receptors all come from a man aged 30-40 years with Graves disease.

This clonotype showed up many times. The V and J genes are TRBV6-1 and TRBJ2-3, with 9 bases matching TRBD2. The CDR3 has 15 amino acids. Germline V gene lookup returns CDR1 MNHNS and CDR2 SASEGT. The ends lost 7 bases at V and 6 bases at J; junction bases unmatched: 11. In DNA form, the CDR3 reads TGTGCCAGCACTCCGGGCGGGAGGGCCTCGGATACGCAGTATTTT. Amino acid sequence: CASTPGGRASDTQYF.

A few counts support this clonotype. The V gene is TRBV7-9, the J gene TRBJ1-4, with 7 bases fitting TRBD1. The trim removed 5 bases at V and 8 bases at J, leaving 11 bases unmatched. CDR3 length equals 15 residues. Germline V gives CDR1 SEHNR, CDR2 FQNEAQ (reference sequence). For the CDR3, the DNA is TGTGCCAGCAGCACAGATGGGACAGCGTGGGAAAAACTGTTTTTT. Protein: CASSTDGTAWEKLFF.